This T cell receptor beta chain is drawn from a study of CD8 T cells in ankylosing spondylitis. At least ten counts were recorded for this clonotype. The germline gives CDR1 MNHEY, CDR2 SVGEGT. V was cut by 6 bases and J by 2 bases, with 17 bases left in between. There are 16 residues in the CDR3. TCRdb re-derived calls from the 5' RACE reads in MiXCR, one entry per CDR3 protein. This sample yields roughly 100,000 distinct CDR3 sequences, of which 7.5% to 9% are seen a single time; 9.9% belongs to the top ten. The V gene is TRBV6-2 or TRBV6-3, the J gene TRBJ2-1, with D possibly matching TRBD2 (5 bases). This sequence was found in a male donor with ankylosing spondylitis or in good health (not recorded which). The sample taken for sequencing was blood, either unsorted or a sorted T cell fraction (not recorded which). The CDR3 DNA sequence: TGTGCCAGCAGACCCCTAAAGGGAGATCCCTACAATGAGCAGTTCTTC. Translated, it gives CASRPLKGDPYNEQFF.